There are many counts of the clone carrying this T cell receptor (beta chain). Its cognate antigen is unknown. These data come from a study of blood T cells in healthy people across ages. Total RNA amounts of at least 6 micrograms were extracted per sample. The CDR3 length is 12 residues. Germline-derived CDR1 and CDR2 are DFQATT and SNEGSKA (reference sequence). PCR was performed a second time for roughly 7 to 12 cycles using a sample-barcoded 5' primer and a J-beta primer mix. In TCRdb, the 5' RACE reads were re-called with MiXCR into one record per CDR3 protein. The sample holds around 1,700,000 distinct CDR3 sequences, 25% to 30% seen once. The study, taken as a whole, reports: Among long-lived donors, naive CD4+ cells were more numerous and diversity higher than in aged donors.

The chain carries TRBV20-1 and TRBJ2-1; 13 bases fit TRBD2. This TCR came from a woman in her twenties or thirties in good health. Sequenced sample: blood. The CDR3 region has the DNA TGCAGACTAGCGGGGGGGAGTAATGAGCAGTTCTTC. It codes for CRLAGGSNEQFF.